The following is a TCR beta chain sequence with its context. Its target is not known. This sample was taken from a study of shared clonotypes between healthy human individuals. Study details: CD4 naive and memory got three plates each, CD8 naive two, CD8 memory one.

The study, taken as a whole, reports: Estimated richness was generally greater in naive than memory subsets.

Profiling relied on immunoSEQ multiplex PCR, and the TCRdb table lists in-frame clones only, not all of them. Of about 1.1 million clones listed, about 72% are singletons. With V trimmed by 5 bases and J by 7 bases, 16 bases remained unmatched. Per the germline V gene, CDR1 is SGHAT and CDR2 is FQNNGV. The CDR3 has 17 amino acids. This TCR derives from a man aged 18 to 30 in good health. Some clones in this sample may be carry-over from other donors' samples. Sequenced sample: memory CD4+ T cells from PBMCs. Subset given: CD45RA-negative fraction. The chain carries TRBV11-2 and TRBJ2-1, with 8 bases that match TRBD2. The CDR3 region has the DNA TGTGCCAGCAGCCTCGAACCCGGGACTAGAATCCCGAATGAGCAGTTCTTC. Amino acids: CASSLEPGTRIPNEQFF.